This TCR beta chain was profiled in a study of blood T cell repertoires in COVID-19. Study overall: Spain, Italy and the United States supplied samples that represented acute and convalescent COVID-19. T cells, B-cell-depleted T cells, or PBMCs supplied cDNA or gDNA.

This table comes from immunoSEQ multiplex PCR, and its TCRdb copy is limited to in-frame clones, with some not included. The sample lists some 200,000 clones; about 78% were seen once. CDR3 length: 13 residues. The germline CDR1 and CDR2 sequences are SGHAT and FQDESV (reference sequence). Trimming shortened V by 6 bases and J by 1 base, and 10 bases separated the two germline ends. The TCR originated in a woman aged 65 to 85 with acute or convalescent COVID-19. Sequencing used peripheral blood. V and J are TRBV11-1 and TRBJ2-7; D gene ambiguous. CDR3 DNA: TGTGCCAGCAGTGAGGCGATGTCCTACGAGCAGTACTTC. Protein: CASSEAMSYEQYF.